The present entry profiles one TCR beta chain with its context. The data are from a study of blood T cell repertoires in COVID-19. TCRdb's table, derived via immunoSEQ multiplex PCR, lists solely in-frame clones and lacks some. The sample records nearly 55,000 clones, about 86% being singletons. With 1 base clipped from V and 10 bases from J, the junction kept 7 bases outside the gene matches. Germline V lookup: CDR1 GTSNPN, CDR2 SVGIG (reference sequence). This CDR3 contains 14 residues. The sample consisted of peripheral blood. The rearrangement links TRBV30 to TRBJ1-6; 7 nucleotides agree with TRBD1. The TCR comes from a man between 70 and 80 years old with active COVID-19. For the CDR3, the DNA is TGTGCCTGGAGTGGGACAGGCTTGGGGTCACCCCTCCACTTT. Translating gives CAWSGTGLGSPLHF.